Listed below are T cell receptor beta chains from one sample, sequenced in a study of Graves' ophthalmopathy and Graves' hyperthyroidism. In TCRdb, the multiplex PCR reads were re-called with MiXCR into one record per CDR3 protein. Here the sample spans approximately 1.2 million distinct CDR3 sequences, about 35% being singletons. Material for sequencing was peripheral blood or thyroid tissue (not recorded which). Every receptor here comes from an adult man with Graves' hyperthyroidism. The CDR3 runs from the conserved cysteine through the conserved F or W. Fields, in order: J gene, clone size, V gene, D gene, CDR3 protein, CDR3 DNA. D genes are given only for firm matches. Only some rows state a clone size, as once, few, many or a class for expanded clones.

>TRBJ2-7|few|TRBV28|NA
CASSFAHRYEQYF
TGTGCCAGCAGTTTTGCCCACCGATACGAGCAGTACTTC
>TRBJ1-2|few|TRBV29-1|NA
CSALDSANYGYTF
TGCAGCGCTTTGGACAGCGCTAACTATGGCTACACCTTC
>TRBJ2-5|NA|TRBV10-3|NA
CAITEDTNQETQYF
TGTGCCATCACCGAGGACACTAACCAAGAGACCCAGTACTTC
>TRBJ2-7|NA|TRBV10-3|NA
CAISETGKYF
TGTGCCATCAGTGAGACAGGGAAGTACTTC
>TRBJ2-5|once|TRBV24-1|NA
CATSAHPEDSSFYICSALGYF
NA
>TRBJ1-6|NA|TRBV5-6|TRBD1
CASSAGRGLYNSPLHF
TGTGCCAGCAGCGCGGGCAGGGGGCTCTATAATTCACCCCTCCACTTT
>TRBJ1-1|many|TRBV12-3/TRBV12-4|NA
CASSPPYGRFTEAFF
TGTGCCAGCAGTCCTCCCTACGGGAGATTCACTGAAGCTTTCTTT
>TRBJ1-2|many|TRBV4-3|NA
CASSQDGTASYGYTF
TGCGCCAGCAGCCAAGATGGGACCGCTAGCTATGGCTACACCTTC
>TRBJ2-5|NA|TRBV6-1|NA
CASSLAGGIGETQYF
TGTGCCAGCAGTTTGGCAGGGGGGATTGGAGAGACCCAGTACTTC
>TRBJ1-1|few|TRBV7-8|NA
CASSPRSGVNTEAFF
TGTGCCAGCAGCCCGCGATCGGGAGTAAACACTGAAGCTTTCTTT
>TRBJ1-3|NA|TRBV12-3/TRBV12-4|NA
CASSGYGRSSGNTIYF
TGTGCCAGCAGTGGGTACGGTCGGAGCTCTGGAAACACCATATATTTT
>TRBJ1-1|once|TRBV10-2|NA
CASTLWGPNTEAFF
TGCGCCAGCACCCTATGGGGGCCGAACACTGAAGCTTTCTTT
>TRBJ1-5|NA|TRBV25-1|TRBD1
CASSGGGRGDGTQHF
TGTGCCAGCAGTGGAGGGGGCAGGGGGGACGGGACCCAGCATTTT
>TRBJ1-2|many|TRBV9|TRBD1
CASTLGGDRGLSNYGYTF
TGTGCCAGCACCCTCGGAGGGGACAGGGGGCTTTCTAACTATGGCTACACCTTC
>TRBJ2-5|many|TRBV29-1|TRBD2
CSVVGGGWETQYF
TGCAGCGTTGTCGGCGGGGGTTGGGAGACCCAGTACTTC
>TRBJ1-4|few|TRBV20-1|NA
CSASTARNANEKLFF
TGCAGTGCTAGTACCGCCAGGAACGCGAATGAAAAACTGTTTTTT
>TRBJ1-2|NA|TRBV25-1|TRBD1
CASKTGVYGYTF
TGTGCCAGCAAGACAGGGGTCTATGGCTATACCTTC
>TRBJ1-4|NA|TRBV10-3|TRBD1
CAISPGTGGKTNEKLFF
TGTGCCATCAGCCCTGGGACAGGGGGGAAGACTAATGAAAAACTGTTTTTT
>TRBJ1-3|NA|TRBV28|TRBD1
CASSPGQAGNTIYF
TGTGCCTCCTCACCGGGACAGGCTGGAAACACCATATATTTT
>TRBJ2-7|many|TRBV19|TRBD1
CASSILPGQIYEQYF
TGTGCCAGTAGTATCCTTCCGGGACAGATCTACGAGCAGTACTTC
>TRBJ1-4|NA|TRBV11-2|TRBD1
CASSLGPQGAATNEKLFF
TGTGCCAGCAGCTTAGGCCCCCAGGGGGCGGCTACTAATGAAAAACTGTTTTTT
>TRBJ2-2|many|TRBV11-2|NA
CASSLVKGPNTGELFF
TGTGCCAGCAGCTTAGTCAAGGGGCCCAACACCGGGGAGCTGTTTTTT
>TRBJ2-7|NA|TRBV12-3/TRBV12-4|TRBD1
CASSDSGTGNYEQYF
TGTGCCAGCAGTGACTCAGGGACAGGAAACTACGAGCAGTACTTC
>TRBJ1-6|many|TRBV7-9|TRBD1
CASSQTGANSPLHF
TGTGCCAGCAGCCAGACAGGGGCTAATTCACCCCTCCACTTT
>TRBJ1-2|NA|TRBV29-1|TRBD1
CSGSAGTGGYTF
TGCAGCGGATCGGCCGGGACAGGTGGCTACACCTTC
>TRBJ2-2|many|TRBV25-1|TRBD2
CASTVAGGMIGELFF
TGTGCCAGCACCGTAGCGGGAGGGATGATCGGGGAGCTGTTTTTT
>TRBJ2-7|many|TRBV7-8|NA
CASSQSIKAYEQYF
TGTGCCAGCAGCCAATCCATCAAAGCCTACGAGCAGTACTTC
>TRBJ2-2|many|TRBV20-1|NA
CSARAGQTGELFF
TGCTCCGCCAGGGCAGGGCAAACCGGGGAGCTGTTTTTT
>TRBJ2-5|many|TRBV7-2|NA
CASDSPGPEQETQYF
TGTGCCAGCGACTCCCCGGGGCCGGAGCAAGAGACCCAGTACTTC
>TRBJ2-5|few|TRBV7-9|TRBD1
CASSQESTGEWEETQYF
TGCGCCAGCAGCCAAGAGTCCACAGGGGAGTGGGAAGAGACCCAGTACTTC
>TRBJ1-1|NA|TRBV29-1|NA
CSVAGTQNTEAFF
TGCAGCGTTGCCGGGACACAAAACACTGAAGCTTTCTTT
>TRBJ2-7|NA|TRBV10-3|TRBD2
CAISSWGLAGPSEQYF
TGTGCCATCAGTTCCTGGGGACTAGCGGGGCCTAGCGAGCAGTACTTC
>TRBJ2-3|few|TRBV5-5|NA
CASSLRGASSTDTQYF
TGTGCCAGCAGCTTGCGGGGGGCCAGCAGCACAGATACGCAGTATTTT
>TRBJ2-7|many|TRBV29-1|NA
CSVGGSFYEQYF
TGCAGCGTTGGGGGCAGCTTCTACGAGCAGTACTTC
>TRBJ2-5|few|TRBV15|TRBD1
CATSWGQGAQPQYF
TGTGCCACCAGCTGGGGACAGGGGGCTCAGCCCCAGTACTTC
>TRBJ1-2|NA|TRBV5-5|NA
CASSWGDGGYTF
TGTGCCAGCAGCTGGGGAGATGGCGGCTACACCTTC
>TRBJ1-2|many|TRBV12-3/TRBV12-4|NA
CASSAGAVYGYTF
TGTGCCAGCAGCGCGGGAGCGGTCTATGGCTACACCTTC
>TRBJ2-2|NA|TRBV12-3/TRBV12-4|TRBD2
CASSPKAGTSGLRSGELFF
TGTGCCAGCAGCCCGAAAGCAGGGACTAGCGGCCTTCGGTCCGGGGAGCTGTTTTTT
>TRBJ2-2|few|TRBV9|NA
CASMRQRTSTGELFF
TGTGCCAGCATGAGGCAGCGGACCTCCACCGGGGAGCTGTTTTTT
>TRBJ2-5|few|TRBV19|NA
CASSMRSSQETQYF
TGTGCCAGTAGTATGAGGTCTAGCCAAGAGACCCAGTACTTC
>TRBJ1-3|NA|TRBV11-2|NA
CASSYTGTLGNTIYF
TGTGCCAGCAGCTATACCGGGACACTTGGAAACACCATATATTTT
>TRBJ1-5|NA|TRBV7-9|NA
CASSFVILEPQHF
TGTGCCAGCAGCTTTGTCATATTGGAGCCCCAGCATTTT
>TRBJ1-4|NA|TRBV12-3/TRBV12-4|NA
CASSFEDSWEKLFF
TGTGCCAGCAGTTTCGAGGACAGTTGGGAAAAACTGTTTTTT
>TRBJ2-5|NA|TRBV10-3|TRBD2
CAIRPAGVQETQYF
TGTGCCATCAGACCGGCGGGGGTCCAAGAGACCCAGTACTTC
>TRBJ2-6|NA|TRBV6-1|NA
CASAPPQGFSGANVLTF
TGTGCCAGTGCACCTCCACAGGGATTCTCTGGGGCCAACGTCCTGACTTTC
>TRBJ1-3|many|TRBV9|NA
CASSATAGGNTIYF
TGTGCCAGCAGCGCGACGGCGGGAGGAAACACCATATATTTT
>TRBJ2-7|NA|TRBV20-1|NA
CTLDSPDSEQYF
TGCACACTCGATTCCCCAGACTCCGAGCAGTACTTC
>TRBJ2-7|few|TRBV12-3/TRBV12-4|TRBD2
CASSQDLTGGEQYF
TGTGCCAGCAGCCAAGATTTAACGGGGGGCGAGCAGTACTTC
>TRBJ2-1|NA|TRBV10-3|NA
CAIRDAAYNEQFF
TGTGCCATCCGGGACGCCGCCTACAATGAGCAGTTCTTC
>TRBJ2-5|many|TRBV10-3|NA
CAISESSNRGQETQYF
TGTGCCATCAGTGAGTCGAGTAACCGAGGTCAAGAGACCCAGTACTTC
>TRBJ2-7|many|TRBV7-8|TRBD2
CASRPGGGYEQYF
TGTGCCAGCCGGCCCGGGGGAGGGTACGAGCAGTACTTC
>TRBJ1-2|NA|TRBV20-1|NA
CSARVGGGARATNYGYTF
TGCAGTGCTAGAGTCGGGGGAGGGGCCCGAGCGACTAACTATGGCTACACCTTC
>TRBJ2-7|NA|TRBV12-3/TRBV12-4|NA
CASSRTDGRTSYEQYF
TGTGCCAGCAGTCGAACAGACGGACGGACCTCCTACGAGCAGTACTTC
>TRBJ2-7|many|TRBV15|NA
CATSRETGAYEQYF
TGTGCCACCAGCAGAGAGACAGGAGCCTACGAGCAGTACTTC
>TRBJ2-5|NA|TRBV19|TRBD1
CASRPGQGGTQYF
TGTGCCAGTAGACCGGGACAGGGCGGGACCCAGTACTTC
>TRBJ1-5|many|TRBV9|TRBD1
CASSVDAGGNDQPQHF
TGTGCCAGCAGCGTAGATGCAGGGGGCAACGATCAGCCCCAGCATTTT
>TRBJ1-1|many|TRBV19|NA
CASSPLGGKVNTEAFF
TGTGCCAGTAGTCCATTAGGCGGGAAGGTGAACACTGAAGCTTTCTTT